The source of this TCR beta chain is a study of T-cell reconstitution after alpha-beta-depleted transplantation in children. The CDR3 loop spans 12 amino acids. V was trimmed by 6 bases and J by 6 bases, leaving 12 bases between them. The authors prepared the TCRbeta library with unique molecular identifiers. MiXCR was run by TCRdb on the PCR reads, yielding one entry per CDR3 protein. The table lists hundreds of thousands of distinct CDR3 sequences, approximately 17% of them singletons. The chain joins TRBV23-1 to TRBJ2-7, with a weak D call TRBD1 (6 bases). TRBV23-1 is an ORF, with its function uncertain. This sequence was found in a human donor who donated a stem cell graft to a child with acute myeloid leukemia. The sample was PBMCs from the stem cell graft donor, taken from the stem cell graft. The CDR3 DNA reads TGCGCCAGCAGCTTCCTAGGGGGCGAGCAGTACGTC. Encoded protein: CASSFLGGEQYV.